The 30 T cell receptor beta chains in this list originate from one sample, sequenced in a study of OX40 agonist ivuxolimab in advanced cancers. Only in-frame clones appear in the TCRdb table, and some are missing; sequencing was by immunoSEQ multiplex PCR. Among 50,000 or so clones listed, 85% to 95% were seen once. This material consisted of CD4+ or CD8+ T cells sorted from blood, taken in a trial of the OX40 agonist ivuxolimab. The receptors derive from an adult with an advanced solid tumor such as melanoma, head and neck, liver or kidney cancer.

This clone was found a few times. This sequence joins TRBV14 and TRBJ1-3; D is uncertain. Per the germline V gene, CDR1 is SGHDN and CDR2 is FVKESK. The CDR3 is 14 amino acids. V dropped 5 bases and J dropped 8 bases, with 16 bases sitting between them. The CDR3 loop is CASSTRHLGDTIYF. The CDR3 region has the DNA TGTGCCAGCAGCACGAGACACCTCGGGGACACCATATATTTT.

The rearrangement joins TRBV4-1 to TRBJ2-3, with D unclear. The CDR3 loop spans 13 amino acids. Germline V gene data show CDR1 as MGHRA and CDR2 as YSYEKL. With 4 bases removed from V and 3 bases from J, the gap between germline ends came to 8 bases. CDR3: CASSPTSTDTQYF. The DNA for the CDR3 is TGCGCCAGCAGCCCCACAAGTACAGATACGCAGTATTTT.

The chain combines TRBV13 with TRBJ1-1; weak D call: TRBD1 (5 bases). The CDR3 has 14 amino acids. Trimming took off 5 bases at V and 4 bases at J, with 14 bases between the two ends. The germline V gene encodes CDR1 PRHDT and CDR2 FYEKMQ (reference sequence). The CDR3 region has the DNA TGTGCCAGCAGCGCCGGGGGAAGGGGCACTGAAGCTTTCTTT. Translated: CASSAGGRGTEAFF.

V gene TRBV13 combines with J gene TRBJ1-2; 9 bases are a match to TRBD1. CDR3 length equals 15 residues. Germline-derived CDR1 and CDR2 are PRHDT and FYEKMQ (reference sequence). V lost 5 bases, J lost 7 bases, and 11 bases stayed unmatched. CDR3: CASSPLGQGIPGYTF. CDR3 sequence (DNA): TGTGCCAGCAGCCCTCTGGGACAGGGAATTCCTGGCTACACCTTC.

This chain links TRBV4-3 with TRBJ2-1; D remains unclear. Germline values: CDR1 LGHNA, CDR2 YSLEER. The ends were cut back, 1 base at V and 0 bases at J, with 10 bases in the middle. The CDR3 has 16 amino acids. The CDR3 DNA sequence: TGCGCCAGCAGCCAAGTGCACAGCTCCTCCTACAATGAGCAGTTCTTC. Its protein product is CASSQVHSSSYNEQFF.

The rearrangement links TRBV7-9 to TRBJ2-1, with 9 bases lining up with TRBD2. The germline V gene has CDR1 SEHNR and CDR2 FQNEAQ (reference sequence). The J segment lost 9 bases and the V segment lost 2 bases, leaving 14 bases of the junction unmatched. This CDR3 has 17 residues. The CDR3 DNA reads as TGTGCCAGCAGCTTATTGCTCGCGGGAGGGTTTTGGGGTGAGCAGTTCTTC. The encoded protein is CASSLLLAGGFWGEQFF.

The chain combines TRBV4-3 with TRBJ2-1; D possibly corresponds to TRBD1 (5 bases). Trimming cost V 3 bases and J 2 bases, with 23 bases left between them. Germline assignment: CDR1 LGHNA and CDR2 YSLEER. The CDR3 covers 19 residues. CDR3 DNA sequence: TGCGCCAGCAGCCACCTAGGGGTGGGAATTTCTCCCACCTACAATGAGCAGTTCTTC. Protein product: CASSHLGVGISPTYNEQFF.

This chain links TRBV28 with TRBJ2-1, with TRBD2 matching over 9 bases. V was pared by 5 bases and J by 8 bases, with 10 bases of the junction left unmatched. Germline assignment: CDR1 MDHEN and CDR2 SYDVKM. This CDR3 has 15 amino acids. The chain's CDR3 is CASSASGTSRDEQFF. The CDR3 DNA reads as TGTGCCAGCAGTGCCTCCGGGACTAGCCGCGATGAGCAGTTCTTC.

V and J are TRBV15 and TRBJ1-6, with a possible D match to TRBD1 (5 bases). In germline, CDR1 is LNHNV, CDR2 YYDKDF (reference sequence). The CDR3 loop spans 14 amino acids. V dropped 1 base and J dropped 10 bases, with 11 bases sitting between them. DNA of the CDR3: TGTGCCACCAGCAGAGGCAGGGAAGAATCACCCCTCCACTTT. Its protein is CATSRGREESPLHF.

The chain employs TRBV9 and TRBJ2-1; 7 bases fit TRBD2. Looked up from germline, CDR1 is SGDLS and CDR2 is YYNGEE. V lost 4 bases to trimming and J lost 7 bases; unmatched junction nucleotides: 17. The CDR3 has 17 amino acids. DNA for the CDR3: TGTGCCAGCAGCTCCCGGGCCGGCGGGAGTGTTGGGAATGAGCAGTTCTTC. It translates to CASSSRAGGSVGNEQFF. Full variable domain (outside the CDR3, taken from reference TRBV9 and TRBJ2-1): DSGVTQTPKHLITATGQRVTLRCSPRSGDLSVYWYQQSLDQGLQFLIQYYNGEERAKGNILERFSAQQFPDLHSELNLSSLELGDSALYFCASSSRAGGSVGNEQFFGPGTRLTVL.

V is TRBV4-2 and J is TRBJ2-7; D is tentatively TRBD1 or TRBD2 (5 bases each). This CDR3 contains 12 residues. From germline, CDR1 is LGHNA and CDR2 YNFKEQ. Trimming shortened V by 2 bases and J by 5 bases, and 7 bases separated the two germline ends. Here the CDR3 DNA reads TGTGCCAGCAGCCAATGGGGGAACGAGCAGTACTTC. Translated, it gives CASSQWGNEQYF.

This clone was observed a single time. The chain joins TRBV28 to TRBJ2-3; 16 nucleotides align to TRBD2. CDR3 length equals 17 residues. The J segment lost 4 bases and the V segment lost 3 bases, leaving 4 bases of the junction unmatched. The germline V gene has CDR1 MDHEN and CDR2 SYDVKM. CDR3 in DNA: TGTGCCAGCAGTTTCCTGGGACTAGCGGGAGGGCCAGATACGCAGTATTTT. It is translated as CASSFLGLAGGPDTQYF.

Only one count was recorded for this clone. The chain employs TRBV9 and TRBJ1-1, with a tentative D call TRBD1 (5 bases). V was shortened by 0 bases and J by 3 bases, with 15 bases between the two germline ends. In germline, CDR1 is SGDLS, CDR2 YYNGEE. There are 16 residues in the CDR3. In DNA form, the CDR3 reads TGTGCCAGCAGCGTAGAAGGTTTCCCGGGGGACACTGAAGCTTTCTTT. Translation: CASSVEGFPGDTEAFF.

CDR3 nucleotides: TGTGCCAGCAGTGAGGGACAGGGGAAATACACCTTC. Translated, it gives CASSEGQGKYTF. The chain combines TRBV27 with TRBJ1-2; 10 bases are a match to TRBD1. V shed 5 bases, J shed 11 bases, and the junction held 5 bases outside the gene matches. The CDR3 is 12 residues long. Germline assignment: CDR1 MNHEY and CDR2 SMNVEV (reference sequence).

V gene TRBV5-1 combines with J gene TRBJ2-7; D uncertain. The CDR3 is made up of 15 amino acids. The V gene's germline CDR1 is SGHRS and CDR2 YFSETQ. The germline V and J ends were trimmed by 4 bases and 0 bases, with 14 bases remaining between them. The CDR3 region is CASSETESLSYEQYF. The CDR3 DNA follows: TGCGCCAGCAGCGAAACAGAATCCCTCTCCTACGAGCAGTACTTC.

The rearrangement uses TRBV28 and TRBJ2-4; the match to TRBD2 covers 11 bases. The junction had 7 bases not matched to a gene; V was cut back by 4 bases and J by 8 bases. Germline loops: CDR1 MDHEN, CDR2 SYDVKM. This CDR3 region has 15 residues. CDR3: CASSSASGRIDIQYF. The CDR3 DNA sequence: TGTGCCAGCAGTTCGGCTAGCGGGAGGATAGACATTCAGTACTTC.

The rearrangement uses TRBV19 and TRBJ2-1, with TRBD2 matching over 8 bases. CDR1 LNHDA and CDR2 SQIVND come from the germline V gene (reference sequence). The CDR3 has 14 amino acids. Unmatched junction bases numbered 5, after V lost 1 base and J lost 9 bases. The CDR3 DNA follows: TGTGCCAGTAGTATAGGGGGACTAGTTCTTGAGCAGTTCTTC. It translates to CASSIGGLVLEQFF.

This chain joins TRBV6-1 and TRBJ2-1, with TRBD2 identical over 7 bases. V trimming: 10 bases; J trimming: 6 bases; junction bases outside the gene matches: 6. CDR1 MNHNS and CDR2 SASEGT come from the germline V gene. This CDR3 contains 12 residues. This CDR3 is CAIRPGGNEQFF. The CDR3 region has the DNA TGTGCCATCCGACCGGGAGGCAATGAGCAGTTCTTC.

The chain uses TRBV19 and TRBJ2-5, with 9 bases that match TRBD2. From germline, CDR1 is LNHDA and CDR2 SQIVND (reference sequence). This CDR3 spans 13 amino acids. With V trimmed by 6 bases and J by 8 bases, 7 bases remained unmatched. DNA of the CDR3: TGTGCCAGTAGACTAGCGGGTGGGGTAACCCAGTACTTC. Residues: CASRLAGGVTQYF.

CDR3 sequence: CASSALVKPGELFF. The CDR3 DNA sequence: TGTGCCAGCAGCGCCCTAGTAAAACCCGGGGAGCTGTTTTTT. The V gene is TRBV9, the J gene TRBJ2-2; unclear D gene. CDR1 and CDR2 (germline): SGDLS, YYNGEE. CDR3 length equals 14 residues. V gave up 3 bases and J gave up 6 bases, with 12 bases separating them. The full variable domain, completed using reference TRBV9 and TRBJ2-2, is DSGVTQTPKHLITATGQRVTLRCSPRSGDLSVYWYQQSLDQGLQFLIQYYNGEERAKGNILERFSAQQFPDLHSELNLSSLELGDSALYFCASSALVKPGELFFGEGSRLTVL.

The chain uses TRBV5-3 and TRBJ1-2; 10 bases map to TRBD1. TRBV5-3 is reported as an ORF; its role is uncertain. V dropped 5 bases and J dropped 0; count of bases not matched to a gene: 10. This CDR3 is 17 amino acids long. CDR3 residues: CARRDGQGDETNYGYTF. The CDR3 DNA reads TGTGCCAGAAGGGACGGACAGGGGGACGAGACTAACTATGGCTACACCTTC.

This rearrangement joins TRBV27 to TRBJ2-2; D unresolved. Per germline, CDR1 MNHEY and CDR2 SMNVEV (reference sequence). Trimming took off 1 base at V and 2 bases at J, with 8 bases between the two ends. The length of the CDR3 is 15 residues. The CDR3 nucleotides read TGTGCCAGCAGTTTATTTCAGGCCAACACCGGGGAGCTGTTTTTT. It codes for CASSLFQANTGELFF.

The CDR3 spells CASSESGGRVNTEAFF. CDR3 sequence (DNA): TGCGCCAGCAGTGAGTCGGGGGGAAGGGTGAACACTGAAGCTTTCTTT. The rearrangement links TRBV10-1 to TRBJ1-1; D is perhaps TRBD1 (5 bases). CDR1 and CDR2 (germline): WNHNN, SYGVQD (reference sequence). Trimming cost V 0 bases and J 0 bases, with 11 bases left between them. This CDR3 is 16 amino acids long.

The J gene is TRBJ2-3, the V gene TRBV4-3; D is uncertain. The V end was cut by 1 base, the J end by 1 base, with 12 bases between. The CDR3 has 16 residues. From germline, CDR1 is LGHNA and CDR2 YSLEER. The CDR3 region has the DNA TGCGCCAGCAGCCAAGTGGGTTTAACAGGCACAGATACGCAGTATTTT. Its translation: CASSQVGLTGTDTQYF.

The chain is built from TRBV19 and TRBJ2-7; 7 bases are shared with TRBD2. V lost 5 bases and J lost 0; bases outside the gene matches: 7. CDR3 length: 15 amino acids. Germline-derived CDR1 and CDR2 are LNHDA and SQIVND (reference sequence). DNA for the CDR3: TGTGCCAGTAGTCCTAGCGGATTTAGCTCCTACGAGCAGTACTTC. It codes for CASSPSGFSSYEQYF.

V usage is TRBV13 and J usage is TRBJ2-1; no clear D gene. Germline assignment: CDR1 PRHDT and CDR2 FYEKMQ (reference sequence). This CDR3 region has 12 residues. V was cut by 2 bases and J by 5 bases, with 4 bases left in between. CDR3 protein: CASSLIDNEQFF. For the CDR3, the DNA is TGTGCCAGCAGCTTAATCGACAATGAGCAGTTCTTC.

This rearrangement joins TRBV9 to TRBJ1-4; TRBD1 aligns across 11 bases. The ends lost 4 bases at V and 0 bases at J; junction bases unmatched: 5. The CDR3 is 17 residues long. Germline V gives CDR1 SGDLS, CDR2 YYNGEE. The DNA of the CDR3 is TGTGCCAGCAGCAACCCGGGACAGGGGGCAACTAATGAAAAACTGTTTTTT. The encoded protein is CASSNPGQGATNEKLFF.

The CDR3 region is CASSARDRIYSGANVLTF. In nucleotides, the CDR3 is TGTGCCAGCAGCGCCCGGGACAGGATATACTCTGGGGCCAACGTCCTGACTTTC. This chain uses TRBV7-8 with TRBJ2-6; 8 nucleotides line up with TRBD1. The CDR3 consists of 18 residues. Germline CDR1 and CDR2: SGHVS and FQNEAQ. The J segment lost 0 bases and the V segment lost 5 bases, leaving 9 bases of the junction unmatched.

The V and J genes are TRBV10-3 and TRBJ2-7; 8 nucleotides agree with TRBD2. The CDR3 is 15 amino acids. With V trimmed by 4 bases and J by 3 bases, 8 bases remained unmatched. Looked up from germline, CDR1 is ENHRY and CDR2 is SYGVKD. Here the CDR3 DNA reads TGTGCCATCAGTGTGTCTCAGCGGGAGAGCTACGAGCAGTACTTC. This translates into CAISVSQRESYEQYF.

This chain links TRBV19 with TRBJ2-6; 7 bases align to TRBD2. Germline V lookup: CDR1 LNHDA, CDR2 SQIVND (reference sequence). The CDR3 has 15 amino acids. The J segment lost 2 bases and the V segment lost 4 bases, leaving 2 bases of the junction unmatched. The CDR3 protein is CASSTGTTGANVLTF. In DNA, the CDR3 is TGTGCCAGTAGTACCGGGACTACTGGGGCCAACGTCCTGACTTTC.